A selection of T cell receptor beta chains follows, all from one sample in a study of cytomegalovirus exposure and HLA in healthy donors. Data came from immunoSEQ multiplex PCR; TCRdb stores just in-frame clones and leaves some out. The sample shows over 120,000 clones, roughly 70% of them seen only once. Sequences were obtained from PBMCs. These receptors originate from a man younger than 45 in good health and CMV-seronegative. Both conserved end residues are part of each CDR3. Fields, in order: clone size, CDR3 length, D gene, J gene, V gene, CDR3 DNA, CDR3 protein. A D gene is named only where the DNA matches it firmly. Clone sizes are given selectively: once, few, many, or a class where the clone is expanded.

clone_size: few
cdr3_length: 13
d_call: -
j_call: TRBJ2-1
v_call: TRBV2
cdr3_nt: TGTGCCAGCGGCGGAGGCTCCTACAATGAGCAGTTCTTC
cdr3_aa: CASGGGSYNEQFF

clone_size: once
cdr3_length: 14
d_call: -
j_call: TRBJ1-1
v_call: TRBV7-8
cdr3_nt: TGTGCCAGCAGCTTCAGTCAGGGATTCTCTGAAGCTTTCTTT
cdr3_aa: CASSFSQGFSEAFF

clone_size: -
cdr3_length: 14
d_call: -
j_call: TRBJ1-1
v_call: TRBV6-1
cdr3_nt: TGTGCCAGCAGGACAGGACAGCCGAACACTGAAGCTTTCTTT
cdr3_aa: CASRTGQPNTEAFF

clone_size: -
cdr3_length: 14
d_call: -
j_call: TRBJ1-1
v_call: TRBV2
cdr3_nt: TGTGCCAGCAGTGACTTGGCTCAGGACACTGAAGCTTTCTTT
cdr3_aa: CASSDLAQDTEAFF

clone_size: -
cdr3_length: 13
d_call: -
j_call: TRBJ2-3
v_call: TRBV7-4
cdr3_nt: TGTGCCAGCAGCCACAGTACCACAGATACGCAGTATTTT
cdr3_aa: CASSHSTTDTQYF

clone_size: -
cdr3_length: 13
d_call: -
j_call: TRBJ1-2
v_call: TRBV7-2
cdr3_nt: TGTGCCAGCAGCACCCCGGTAGCCTATGGCTACACCTTC
cdr3_aa: CASSTPVAYGYTF

clone_size: -
cdr3_length: 15
d_call: -
j_call: TRBJ2-6
v_call: TRBV5-6
cdr3_nt: TGTGCCAGCAGGGGAACCAGCTCTGGGGCCAACGGCCTGACTTTC
cdr3_aa: CASRGTSSGANGLTF

clone_size: -
cdr3_length: 16
d_call: -
j_call: TRBJ2-3
v_call: TRBV2
cdr3_nt: TGTGCCAGCAGTGAAGGAGGGGGTTCTAGCACAGATACGCAGTATTTT
cdr3_aa: CASSEGGGSSTDTQYF

clone_size: -
cdr3_length: 14
d_call: TRBD1
j_call: TRBJ2-2
v_call: TRBV5-1
cdr3_nt: TGCGCCAGCAGCTGGGACAGCAACACCGGGGAGCTGTTTTTT
cdr3_aa: CASSWDSNTGELFF

clone_size: -
cdr3_length: 16
d_call: TRBD2
j_call: TRBJ2-1
v_call: TRBV27
cdr3_nt: TGTGCCAGCAGTTTAATAGGAGCGGGAGGTGTGAATGAGCAGTTCTTC
cdr3_aa: CASSLIGAGGVNEQFF

clone_size: -
cdr3_length: 16
d_call: TRBD1
j_call: TRBJ2-3
v_call: TRBV11-3
cdr3_nt: TGTGCCAGCAGCGACAGGGCCGGGACAGGGGCAGATACGCAGTATTTT
cdr3_aa: CASSDRAGTGADTQYF

clone_size: -
cdr3_length: 15
d_call: TRBD1
j_call: TRBJ1-5
v_call: TRBV5-1
cdr3_nt: TGCGCCAGCAGTCCCGGAGGACAGGGGGGCCAGCCCCAGCATTTT
cdr3_aa: CASSPGGQGGQPQHF

clone_size: -
cdr3_length: 16
d_call: TRBD1
j_call: TRBJ1-1
v_call: TRBV6-5
cdr3_nt: TGTGCCAGCAGTTACTCATGGACAGGGGGCGCGACTGAAGCTTTCTTT
cdr3_aa: CASSYSWTGGATEAFF

clone_size: -
cdr3_length: 15
d_call: TRBD1
j_call: TRBJ1-6
v_call: TRBV7-9
cdr3_nt: TGTGCCAGCACCCCTTCCGGGACAGTAAATTCACCCCTCCACTTT
cdr3_aa: CASTPSGTVNSPLHF

clone_size: -
cdr3_length: 14
d_call: -
j_call: TRBJ2-3
v_call: TRBV13
cdr3_nt: TGTGCCAGCAGCTTAGAAGGGGCGACAGATACGCAGTATTTT
cdr3_aa: CASSLEGATDTQYF

clone_size: -
cdr3_length: 16
d_call: TRBD2
j_call: TRBJ2-5
v_call: TRBV6-5
cdr3_nt: TGTGCCAGCAGTTACTCGATTCGGACTAGCCGTGAGACCCAGTACTTC
cdr3_aa: CASSYSIRTSRETQYF

clone_size: -
cdr3_length: 15
d_call: -
j_call: TRBJ1-2
v_call: TRBV5-1
cdr3_nt: TGCGCCAGCAGCTTGGGGTCAGGTTCTAACTATGGCTACACCTTC
cdr3_aa: CASSLGSGSNYGYTF

clone_size: -
cdr3_length: 14
d_call: TRBD1
j_call: TRBJ1-1
v_call: TRBV2
cdr3_nt: TGTGCCAGCAGTAACCAGGGGGTGAACACTGAAGCTTTCTTT
cdr3_aa: CASSNQGVNTEAFF

clone_size: -
cdr3_length: 13
d_call: -
j_call: TRBJ1-5
v_call: TRBV29-1
cdr3_nt: TGCAGCGTTGAATCAGGGGCCAATCAGCCCCAGCATTTT
cdr3_aa: CSVESGANQPQHF

clone_size: -
cdr3_length: 19
d_call: TRBD2
j_call: TRBJ2-1
v_call: TRBV7-9
cdr3_nt: TGTGCCAGCAGCTCTATCGGGACTAGCGGGATCCCCTCCTACAATGAGCAGTTCTTC
cdr3_aa: CASSSIGTSGIPSYNEQFF

clone_size: -
cdr3_length: 14
d_call: -
j_call: TRBJ1-4
v_call: TRBV6-8
cdr3_nt: TGTGCCAGCAGGCCCCGAGGGGAGGATGAAAAACTGTTTTTT
cdr3_aa: CASRPRGEDEKLFF

clone_size: -
cdr3_length: 14
d_call: TRBD1
j_call: TRBJ2-7
v_call: TRBV6-1
cdr3_nt: TGTGCCAGCAGTGGCGGGACAGGGGGTGGCAAGCAGTACTTC
cdr3_aa: CASSGGTGGGKQYF